What follows are 27 T cell receptor beta chains derived from one specimen sequenced in a study of breast tumors, draining lymph nodes, adjacent tissues. Samples came from axillary lymph nodes draining the breast cancer. TCRdb recomputed calls from the multiplex PCR reads with MiXCR, one row per CDR3 protein. Of approximately 210,000 distinct CDR3 sequences in the sample, about 34% are singletons; the top ten hold 1.2% to 1.5%. Material for sequencing was axillary lymph node tissue. Every receptor here comes from a female donor with breast cancer. Some clones in this sample may be carry-over from other donors' samples.

The rearrangement links TRBV30 to TRBJ2-3; 14 bases map to TRBD2. This CDR3 is built from 16 residues. Germline V gene sequence: CDR1 GTSNPN, CDR2 SVGIG (reference sequence). Trimming took 1 base from V and 4 from J; bases not matched to a gene: 4. The CDR3 coding sequence is TGTGCCTGGAGTGGGGGACTAGCGGGAGTGGCAGATACGCAGTATTTT. Protein product: CAWSGGLAGVADTQYF.

In this sample, this clonotype turned up many times. This sequence joins TRBV5-5 and TRBJ2-2, with 8 bases that match TRBD1. The CDR3 consists of 17 residues. Germline values: CDR1 SGHKS, CDR2 YYEKEE (reference sequence). Trimming removed 1 base from V and 1 base from J; junction bases left unmatched: 6. The CDR3 spells CASSLYYRGMNTGELFF. CDR3 DNA sequence: TGTGCCAGCAGCTTGTACTACAGGGGGATGAACACCGGGGAGCTGTTTTTT.

This clonotype was detected many times. The chain joins TRBV11-3 to TRBJ2-3; 9 bases fit TRBD1. CDR3 length: 18 residues. V shed 3 bases and J 1 base; nucleotides not matched to a gene: 11. CDR1 SGHNT and CDR2 YENEEA come from the germline V gene. The CDR3 loop is CASSFPGQGRTGTDTQYF. CDR3 nucleotide sequence: TGTGCCAGCAGCTTCCCGGGACAGGGCAGGACGGGCACAGATACGCAGTATTTT. Full variable domain (remainder filled in from reference TRBV11-3 and TRBJ2-3): EAGVVQSPRYKIIEKKQPVAFWCNPISGHNTLYWYLQNLGQGPELLIRYENEEAVDDSQLPKDRFSAERLKGVDSTLKIQPAELGDSAVYLCASSFPGQGRTGTDTQYFGPGTRLTVL.

This clonotype was seen ten or more times. The chain carries TRBV6-2 or TRBV6-3 and TRBJ2-6; TRBD2 aligns across 7 bases. In germline, CDR1 is MNHEY, CDR2 SVGEGT. V lost 6 bases and J lost 4; bases outside the gene matches: 6. The CDR3 is made up of 15 amino acids. The CDR3 DNA sequence: TGTGCCAGCAGAAACGGGGGGAGCGGGGCCAACGTCCTGACTTTC. As protein: CASRNGGSGANVLTF.

A note on this clonotype: One base away lies a much larger clone, so this may be a sequencing read error. The V call is TRBV13, the J call TRBJ1-3, with D perhaps matching TRBD1 (5 bases). Germline V gene lookup returns CDR1 PRHDT and CDR2 FYEKMQ (reference sequence). The CDR3 loop spans 14 amino acids. The DNA of the CDR3 is TGTGCCAGCAGAACTCAGGGCTCGGGAAACACCACATATTTT. Translation gives CASRTQGSGNTTYF.

This clonotype showed up many times. This rearrangement joins TRBV19 to TRBJ1-4; 8 bases line up with TRBD1. V trimming: 4 bases; J trimming: 7 bases; junction bases outside the gene matches: 11. Germline loops: CDR1 LNHDA, CDR2 SQIVND (reference sequence). The CDR3 totals 16 residues. CDR3 region: CASSRTGSGRFEKLFF. The CDR3 nucleotides are TGTGCCAGTAGTAGGACAGGGAGCGGGCGTTTTGAAAAACTGTTTTTT.

V is TRBV24-1 and J is TRBJ2-3; D uncertain. The CDR3 contains 14 residues. Germline V gene lookup returns CDR1 KGHDR and CDR2 SFDVKD. V was clipped by 1 base and J by 6 bases, with 10 bases between them. In DNA, the CDR3 is TGTGCCACCAGTGATTTTGACCGATTGGATACGCAGTATTTT. As protein: CATSDFDRLDTQYF.

This clonotype was seen repeatedly, ten times or more. This chain joins TRBV5-8 and TRBJ2-1, with 7 bases identical to TRBD2. This CDR3 is built from 15 residues. J lost 2 bases, V lost 2 bases, and 4 bases had no gene match. Germline V CDR1 and CDR2: SGHTS, YDEGEE. The CDR3 spells CASSFGLAAYNEQFF. CDR3 coding DNA: TGTGCCAGCAGCTTTGGCCTAGCGGCCTACAATGAGCAGTTCTTC. The full variable domain, in which reference TRBV5-8 and TRBJ2-1 provide the parts outside the CDR3, is EAGVTQSPTHLIKTRGQQATLRCSPISGHTSVYWYQQALGLGLQFLLWYDEGEERNRGNFPPRFSGRQFPNYSSELNVNALELEDSALYLCASSFGLAAYNEQFFGPGTRLTVL.

This clonotype was detected many times. This chain joins TRBV19 and TRBJ1-4; 11 nucleotides agree with TRBD1. Germline trimming cut 4 bases from V and 8 bases from J; bases unmatched to any gene: 6. CDR3 length: 15 amino acids. Germline CDR1 and CDR2: LNHDA and SQIVND (reference sequence). The CDR3 region is CASSTAGTGGEKLFF. CDR3 nucleotides: TGTGCCAGTAGTACCGCCGGGACAGGGGGGGAAAAACTGTTTTTT.

The sample holds many counts of this clonotype. The rearrangement links TRBV4-2 to TRBJ2-7; no reliable D call. V was trimmed by 0 bases and J by 2 bases, leaving 8 bases between them. The length of the CDR3 is 14 residues. CDR1 is LGHNA and CDR2 is YNFKEQ in the germline V gene. CDR3 bases: TGTGCCAGCAGCCAAGATTCTGGGACCTACGAGCAGTACTTC. Amino acids: CASSQDSGTYEQYF.

This clonotype was seen ten or more times. The chain couples TRBV3-1 to TRBJ2-2; perhaps TRBD1 as D (5 bases). Germline CDR1 LGHDT, CDR2 YNNKEL (reference sequence). The V gene lost 1 base and the J gene lost 7 bases, with 7 bases spanning the gap. The CDR3 runs to 13 residues. This CDR3 reads CASSQGGLGELFF. The CDR3 DNA sequence: TGTGCCAGCAGCCAAGGGGGCCTCGGGGAGCTGTTTTTT.

Regarding this clonotype: Just one base apart from a much larger clone, this may be a read error. The CDR3 carries no conserved terminal phenylalanine or tryptophan, so it likely arises from a read error. V usage is TRBV20-1 and J usage is TRBJ2-7; D not resolved. Trimming stripped 3 bases from V and 3 bases from J, with 3 bases between. CDR1 is DFQATT and CDR2 is SNEGSKA in the germline V gene (reference sequence). CDR3 size: 10 residues. DNA of the CDR3: TGCAGTGCTAGCGGCTACGAGCAGTACTCC. It translates to CSASGYEQYS.

This clonotype was seen ten or more times. The CDR3 protein is CASSVVPGTPSYEQYF. The DNA for the CDR3 is TGTGCCAGCAGTGTAGTTCCGGGGACACCCTCCTACGAGCAGTACTTC. The V and J genes are TRBV6-1 and TRBJ2-7; a possible D gene is TRBD1 (6 bases). The V gene's germline CDR1 is MNHNS and CDR2 SASEGT. This CDR3 has 16 amino acids. Trimming stripped 4 bases from V and 0 bases from J, with 16 bases between.

The sample holds many counts of this clonotype. The V and J genes are TRBV9 and TRBJ2-2, with D unclear. Germline V gene sequence: CDR1 SGDLS, CDR2 YYNGEE. Trimming pared 3 bases from V and 6 bases from J, leaving 15 bases between. CDR3 length: 15 residues. This chain's CDR3 is CASSEWSDQSGELFF. In DNA, the CDR3 is TGTGCCAGCAGCGAATGGTCGGACCAATCCGGGGAGCTGTTTTTT.

The sample holds many counts of this clonotype. The chain combines TRBV20-1 with TRBJ2-5, with 9 nucleotides matching TRBD1. The CDR3 totals 15 residues. V dropped 1 base and J dropped 5; count of bases not matched to a gene: 8. CDR1 and CDR2 from the germline V gene are DFQATT and SNEGSKA (reference sequence). In DNA, the CDR3 is TGCAGTGCTAGAGCTGGGACAGGGTACCTCGAGACCCAGTACTTC. It codes for CSARAGTGYLETQYF.

This clonotype was recorded many times. This chain joins TRBV11-2 and TRBJ2-7; TRBD1 is a possible D gene (7 bases). The CDR3 runs to 14 residues. Trimming left V 2 bases short and J 6 bases short, with 14 bases between. CDR1 and CDR2 (germline): SGHAT, FQNNGV. CDR3 amino acids: CASSLRPGGGEQYF. CDR3 nucleotide sequence: TGTGCCAGCAGCTTAAGGCCAGGGGGAGGCGAGCAGTACTTC.

This clonotype was recorded many times. The CDR3 bases are TGTGCCAGCAGCGCAGGGACAGTCCAAGAGACCCAGTACTTC. Its translation is CASSAGTVQETQYF. The chain joins TRBV5-4 to TRBJ2-5; 7 positions match TRBD1. This CDR3 region has 14 residues. J lost 1 base, V lost 4 bases, and 4 bases had no gene match. Germline V gene sequence: CDR1 SGHNT, CDR2 YYREEE (reference sequence).

The rearrangement uses TRBV5-1 and TRBJ2-3, with D possibly being TRBD2 (6 bases). CDR3 length equals 15 residues. Germline CDR1 and CDR2: SGHRS and YFSETQ. Trimming removed 4 bases at V and 11 bases at J, with 23 bases between. The CDR3 nucleotides are TGCGCCAGCAGCCCGGACGGGGGATCCTACAATGAGCAGTATTTT. Protein sequence: CASSPDGGSYNEQYF.

This clonotype was counted at least ten times. This sequence joins TRBV12-3 or TRBV12-4 and TRBJ1-2; D remains unclear. The CDR3 runs to 14 residues. V dropped 1 base and J dropped 10 bases, with 16 bases sitting between them. The CDR3 nucleotides read TGTGCCAGCAGTTTAGTCGCCGGGTCCTACTACTACACCTTC. It encodes CASSLVAGSYYYTF.

This clonotype came up many times. The CDR3 protein is CSARVGRRETQYF. CDR3 nucleotide sequence: TGCAGTGCTAGAGTGGGGCGTCGGGAGACCCAGTACTTC. The chain carries TRBV20-1 and TRBJ2-5; weak D call: TRBD1 (5 bases). CDR3 length: 13 residues. Germline CDR1 and CDR2: DFQATT and SNEGSKA (reference sequence). The V and J ends lost 1 base and 5 bases respectively, with 11 bases between them.

This clonotype was detected ten times or more. The chain uses TRBV10-3 and TRBJ1-2; TRBD1 agrees at 11 bases. Germline CDR1 reads ENHRY; CDR2 reads SYGVKD. The CDR3 runs 14 residues. J lost 7 bases, V lost 9 bases, and 10 bases had no gene match. The CDR3 region is CAIWTGTGGSGYTF. The CDR3 nucleotides read TGTGCCATTTGGACCGGGACAGGGGGGAGTGGCTACACCTTC.

This clonotype was detected many times. V usage is TRBV20-1 and J usage is TRBJ2-5, with 7 nucleotides matching TRBD2. The CDR3 sequence is 13 residues long. J was trimmed by 7 bases and V by 0 bases; bases with no gene match: 5. Germline loops: CDR1 DFQATT, CDR2 SNEGSKA (reference sequence). The CDR3 nucleotides read TGCAGTGCTAGAGATTTGACGGGAGGGACCCAGTACTTC. Amino acid sequence: CSARDLTGGTQYF.

This clonotype has more than one count but fewer than ten. This clone may be a read error of a much larger clone one base away. V is TRBV7-2 and J is TRBJ2-7, with 10 bases matching TRBD1. The CDR3 is 16 residues long. Germline CDR1 is SGHTA and CDR2 is FQGNSA. CDR3 region: CASSIASGTGAYEQYF. The DNA for the CDR3 is TGTGCCAGCAGCATAGCGTCCGGGACAGGGGCCTACGAGCAGTACTTC.

This clonotype was seen many times. This sequence joins TRBV27 and TRBJ2-3, with D hard to call. With 3 bases removed from V and 2 bases from J, the gap between germline ends came to 12 bases. CDR3 length: 15 residues. Germline-derived CDR1 and CDR2 are MNHEY and SMNVEV (reference sequence). CDR3 amino acids: CASSFRLNPTDTQYF. DNA for the CDR3: TGTGCCAGCAGTTTCCGCCTCAACCCCACAGATACGCAGTATTTT.

V gene TRBV20-1 combines with J gene TRBJ2-7; D gene uncertain. The CDR3 is made up of 10 amino acids. Germline lookup yields CDR1 DFQATT and CDR2 SNEGSKA (reference sequence). Trimming shortened V by 5 bases and J by 6 bases, and 8 bases separated the two germline ends. The CDR3 here is CSASRGEQYF. In DNA form, the CDR3 reads TGCAGTGCTTCCCGCGGCGAGCAGTACTTC.

The chain employs TRBV18 and TRBJ2-6; D perhaps matches TRBD1 (5 bases). Germline lookup yields CDR1 KGHSH and CDR2 LQKENI. The CDR3 has 17 amino acids. V was cut by 2 bases and J by 2 bases, with 13 bases left in between. DNA for the CDR3: TGTGCCAGCTCACCAGCAGGGTCTTGGGCTGGGGCCAACGTCCTGACTTTC. Translated, it gives CASSPAGSWAGANVLTF. The full variable domain, with the rest looked up from reference TRBV18 and TRBJ2-6, is NAGVMQNPRHLVRRRGQEARLRCSPMKGHSHVYWYRQLPEEGLKFMVYLQKENIIDESGMPKERFSAEFPKEGPSILRIQQVVRGDSAAYFCASSPAGSWAGANVLTFGAGSRLTVL.

Many counts were recorded for this clonotype. This sequence joins TRBV7-2 and TRBJ1-6; a weak D match, TRBD1 (5 bases). The CDR3 sequence is 14 residues long. The germline V gene has CDR1 SGHTA and CDR2 FQGNSA. V lost 3 bases and J lost 6, with 9 bases in between. The CDR3 nucleotides are TGTACCAGCAGCTTGAGGAGGGGTAATTCACCCCTCCACTTT. This codes for CTSSLRRGNSPLHF.